What follows are 18 T cell receptor beta chains derived from one specimen sequenced in a study of CD4 T cells in relation to SARS-CoV-2 and coronaviruses. No antigen has been identified for these receptors. Using immunoSEQ multiplex PCR, the repertoire was profiled, and TCRdb retains in-frame clones only, with some absent. The data contain roughly 24,000 clones, around 74% of them singletons. The unexposed donors gave CD4+ T cells in about 2010-2019, prior to COVID-19. After roughly 9 days of culture, CD4+ T cells were isolated. The sequenced sample was CD4+ T cells from PBMCs, cultured in vitro. These receptors came from a human donor in good health.

This clone was counted between two and nine times. The rearrangement links TRBV29-1 to TRBJ2-4; tentatively, D is TRBD2 (6 bases). V was trimmed by 8 bases and J by 10 bases, leaving 18 bases between them. The CDR3 sequence is 12 residues long. The V gene's germline CDR1 is SQVTM and CDR2 ANQGSEA. CDR3 DNA: TGCAGCCTTTCGGGGGAGATAGGGATTCAGTACTTC. It translates to CSLSGEIGIQYF. The complete variable domain, with remaining parts taken from reference TRBV29-1 and TRBJ2-4, reads SAVISQKPSRDICQRGTSLTIQCQVDSQVTMMFWYRQQPGQSLTLIATANQGSEATYESGFVIDKFPISRPNLTFSTLTVSNMSPEDSSIYLCSLSGEIGIQYFGAGTRLSVL.

This CDR3 reads CASSGGQSRGTEAFF. CDR3 nucleotides: TGTGCCAGCAGCGGAGGACAGTCGCGGGGCACTGAAGCTTTCTTT. The chain uses TRBV2 and TRBJ1-1; D possibly corresponds to TRBD1 (6 bases). Trimming shortened V by 6 bases and J by 4 bases, and 18 bases separated the two germline ends. CDR3 length: 15 amino acids. Germline CDR1 and CDR2: SNHLY and FYNNEI.

This chain joins TRBV9 and TRBJ2-1; 9 bases are a match to TRBD1. V was clipped by 4 bases and J by 4 bases; unmatched bases: 6. The CDR3 covers 15 residues. Per germline, CDR1 SGDLS and CDR2 YYNGEE. CDR3 in DNA: TGTGCCAGCAGCCCGATTGGGACAGGGTACAATGAGCAGTTCTTC. It specifies CASSPIGTGYNEQFF.

V usage is TRBV2 and J usage is TRBJ2-7, with 9 bases lining up with TRBD2. The CDR3 consists of 14 residues. The ends lost 6 bases at V and 7 bases at J; junction bases unmatched: 10. Germline CDR1 SNHLY, CDR2 FYNNEI. CDR3 in amino acids: CASSMGGRVEEQYF. Written as DNA, the CDR3 is TGTGCCAGCAGCATGGGCGGGAGGGTCGAGGAGCAGTACTTC. Full variable domain (missing parts from reference TRBV2 and TRBJ2-7): EPEVTQTPSHQVTQMGQEVILRCVPISNHLYFYWYRQILGQKVEFLVSFYNNEISEKSEIFDDQFSVERPDGSNFTLKIRSTKLEDSAMYFCASSMGGRVEEQYFGPGTRLTVT.

This clone was counted only a few times. The chain is built from TRBV30 and TRBJ2-5; 11 nucleotides align to TRBD2. This CDR3 region has 17 residues. Germline trimming cut 2 bases from V and 5 bases from J; bases unmatched to any gene: 13. The germline gives CDR1 GTSNPN, CDR2 SVGIG (reference sequence). The CDR3 reads CAWSKGVTSGSSETQYF. For the CDR3, the DNA is TGTGCCTGGAGTAAGGGGGTTACTAGCGGGAGTTCGGAGACCCAGTACTTC.

The genes are TRBV28 and TRBJ2-7, with D possibly matching TRBD1 (5 bases). CDR1 MDHEN and CDR2 SYDVKM come from the germline V gene. V was cut by 0 bases and J by 4 bases, with 13 bases left in between. This CDR3 is 15 amino acids long. The CDR3 spells CASSLWTANRYEQYF. CDR3 bases: TGTGCCAGCAGTTTATGGACAGCCAACCGATACGAGCAGTACTTC.

CDR3 in amino acids: CSANFYGYTF. CDR3 DNA: TGCAGTGCTAACTTCTATGGCTACACCTTC. The chain couples TRBV20-1 to TRBJ1-2; D uncertain. Germline V CDR1 and CDR2: DFQATT, SNEGSKA (reference sequence). This CDR3 spans 10 amino acids. V lost 4 bases and J 4 bases, leaving 4 bases between the germline ends.

The V call is TRBV3-1 (or the pseudogene TRBV3-2), the J call TRBJ2-5; D possibly uses TRBD1 or TRBD2 (5 bases each). V was trimmed by 1 base and J by 0 bases, leaving 6 bases between them. The CDR3 has 14 residues. From germline, CDR1 is LGHDT and CDR2 YNNKEL (reference sequence). In DNA form, the CDR3 reads TGTGCCAGCAGCCAAGGGGGGTACCAAGAGACCCAGTACTTC. Encoded protein: CASSQGGYQETQYF.

The rearrangement uses TRBV6-5 and TRBJ2-1, with 8 bases lining up with TRBD2. The germline V gene has CDR1 MNHEY and CDR2 SVGAGI. The CDR3 runs 14 residues. The trim removed 2 bases at V and 6 bases at J, leaving 3 bases unmatched. CDR3 sequence: CASSYGLAGNEQFF. CDR3 coding DNA: TGTGCCAGCAGTTACGGACTAGCTGGCAATGAGCAGTTCTTC.

This CDR3 reads CASSQGSEQYF. CDR3 sequence (DNA): TGTGCCAGCAGCCAAGGATCCGAGCAGTACTTC. The genes are TRBV7-2 and TRBJ2-7; no definite D call. Germline-derived CDR1 and CDR2 are SGHTA and FQGNSA. The CDR3 loop spans 11 amino acids. V lost 5 bases and J lost 6, with 8 bases in between.

There are a few counts of this clone. The chain couples TRBV27 to TRBJ2-5; 10 bases are a match to TRBD2. J was trimmed by 2 bases and V by 2 bases; bases with no gene match: 14. Germline V CDR1 and CDR2: MNHEY, SMNVEV (reference sequence). The length of the CDR3 is 19 residues. The CDR3 reads CASSLHDRVLTSGQETQYF. Written as DNA, the CDR3 is TGTGCCAGCAGTTTACACGACAGGGTCCTGACTAGCGGGCAAGAGACCCAGTACTTC.

This rearrangement joins TRBV29-1 to TRBJ2-7; maybe TRBD2 (5 bases). From germline, CDR1 is SQVTM and CDR2 ANQGSEA. The V gene lost 4 bases and the J gene lost 0 bases, with 10 bases spanning the gap. The CDR3 has 13 amino acids. Written as DNA, the CDR3 is TGCAGCGTTGGTCGGGCGGGCTCCTACGAGCAGTACTTC. Protein sequence: CSVGRAGSYEQYF.

The chain recombines TRBV15 with TRBJ2-7; D perhaps matches TRBD1 (6 bases). The V end was cut by 1 base, the J end by 0 bases, with 7 bases between. CDR1 and CDR2 (germline): LNHNV, YYDKDF (reference sequence). This CDR3 has 14 amino acids. For the CDR3, the DNA is TGTGCCACCAGCAGAGGGACAGCCTCCTACGAGCAGTACTTC. This sequence encodes CATSRGTASYEQYF.

This rearrangement joins TRBV18 to TRBJ1-1; D not resolved. The ends were cut back, 0 bases at V and 0 bases at J, with 8 bases in the middle. Per the germline V gene, CDR1 is KGHSH and CDR2 is LQKENI. This CDR3 has 15 amino acids. CDR3 in amino acids: CASSPPESLNTEAFF. The CDR3 region has the DNA TGTGCCAGCTCACCACCGGAGTCTCTGAACACTGAAGCTTTCTTT.

The CDR3 DNA reads TGTGCCAGTAGTAACAGGGGAAGAGAGACCCAGTACTTC. Translating it yields CASSNRGRETQYF. V gene TRBV19 combines with J gene TRBJ2-5; TRBD1 matches 7 bases. The germline CDR1 and CDR2 sequences are LNHDA and SQIVND (reference sequence). This CDR3 comprises 13 residues. The ends lost 4 bases at V and 4 bases at J; junction bases unmatched: 3.

V gene TRBV9 combines with J gene TRBJ2-7; the D gene is possibly TRBD2 (6 bases). Per germline, CDR1 SGDLS and CDR2 YYNGEE. Trimming took 0 bases from V and 7 from J, leaving 14 bases between them. The CDR3 is 14 amino acids. CDR3 sequence (DNA): TGTGCCAGCAGCGTAGGGCTAACGGCGGGGGAGCAGTACTTC. This encodes CASSVGLTAGEQYF.

The J gene is TRBJ2-5, the V gene TRBV25-1; 9 bases fit TRBD1. V shed 5 bases and J 2 bases; nucleotides not matched to a gene: 9. The CDR3 length is 16 residues. Per the germline V gene, CDR1 is MGHDK and CDR2 is SYGVNS. The CDR3 region is CASSSGTGRRQETQYF. The CDR3 DNA reads TGTGCCAGCAGTTCCGGGACAGGGCGACGACAAGAGACCCAGTACTTC.

This chain joins TRBV3-1 (or the pseudogene TRBV3-2) and TRBJ1-2; a weak D match, TRBD1 (5 bases). Germline V gene data show CDR1 as LGHDT and CDR2 as YNNKEL (reference sequence). This CDR3 is built from 14 residues. The ends were cut back, 2 bases at V and 3 bases at J, with 10 bases in the middle. The CDR3 reads CASSQSLRDYGYTF. CDR3 in DNA: TGTGCCAGCAGCCAATCCCTCAGGGACTATGGCTACACCTTC.